This T cell receptor (beta chain) was recovered during a study of persistence of HIV-infected CD4 T cells. On this clone: Its cognate antigen is unknown.

This was the immunoSEQ version 4 assay in survey mode. Here immunoSEQ multiplex PCR was the method, and the copy in TCRdb shows in-frame clones only, minus some. The sample records about 33,000 clones, roughly 80% being singletons. CDR3 size: 14 residues. CDR1 and CDR2 from the germline V gene are DFQATT and SNEGSKA (reference sequence). The V and J ends lost 3 bases and 6 bases, in that order; junction bases with no gene match: 9. Cells were stimulated with CMV-infected fibroblast lysates at 10 ug/mL. CD40L-negative CD69-negative CD45RO-high memory CD4+ T cells were sorted as populations depleted of antigen-responding cells. These HIV-1-infected adults initiated suppressive ART in chronic infection. CD4+ T cell counts exceeded 400 cells/uL; CMV serology was positive. Notes on the study in general: Antigen-responding cells were enriched for degenerate expanded CDR3beta sequences.

The TCR comes from an adult man with HIV who was CMV-seropositive. J is TRBJ2-3 and V is TRBV20-1; the match to TRBD2 covers 7 bases. The starting material was CD4+ T cells sorted from PBMCs after roughly 20-hour stimulation, obtained from a patient who received antiretroviral therapy. The CDR3 sequence is CSASEWRRGDTQYF. The CDR3 bases are TGCAGTGCTAGTGAGTGGCGGCGGGGGGATACGCAGTATTTT.